This TCR beta chain was captured in a study of human T cells and chemical hapten exposure. The overall study: Per-sample variation in TCR yield stemmed mainly from small pooled library volume differences.

The table lists this clonotype with a few counts. Antigen specificity is unknown. In germline, CDR1 is SGHDT, CDR2 YYEEEE. There are 15 residues in the CDR3. J gave up 8 bases and V 6 bases, and 13 bases lay outside the gene matches. TCRdb itself ran the RACE reads through MiXCR, one entry per CDR3 protein. The sample comprises approximately 370,000 distinct CDR3 sequences, around 5.5% of which are singletons, and under 9.5% rests with the top ten. Notes on the study in general: Expanded TCRs made up significantly more big CDR3 similarity clusters than controls did. Healthy people's immune response may differ from that of the donors, who had alopecia.

As to time point: pre-sensitization, week 0. The treatment here: therapeutic diphenylcyclopropenone sensitization with weekly scalp DPC. This chain uses TRBV5-6 with TRBJ2-1, with TRBD1 matching over 8 bases. The clonotype was recovered from a woman in her late teens or twenties with alopecia areata. Some clones in this sample may be carry-over from other donors' samples. Sequenced material: whole blood, taken in connection with sensitization to the hapten diphenylcyclopropenone (DPC). The CDR3 here is CASNYPTGALDEQFF. CDR3 DNA: TGTGCCAGCAACTACCCGACAGGGGCCTTAGATGAGCAGTTCTTC.